At least ten counts were recorded for the clone carrying this T cell receptor (beta chain). The antigen is not known. The data are from a study of read filtering for tumor transcriptome and immune sequencing. Study context: R-ISS stage counts were under 10 for I, more than 15 for II, six or seven for III.

This CDR3 has 14 amino acids. The J segment lost 13 bases and the V segment lost 3 bases, leaving 7 bases of the junction unmatched. Looked up from germline, CDR1 is DFQATT and CDR2 is SNEGSKA (reference sequence). General study findings and limits: Even smaller IR-seq throughput identified most shared clonotypes.

This library used 300 to 500 ng RNA and molecular barcoded adaptors spanning alpha/delta and beta/gamma chains. TCRdb re-called the reads with MiXCR, one entry per CDR3 protein. The sample carries about 38,000 distinct CDR3 sequences, around 15% recorded once. This TCR came from a donor at least 40 years old with multiple myeloma. The sample comprised a population of CD138-negative cells sorted from bone marrow. The chain joins TRBV20-1 to TRBJ2-1; TRBD2 aligns across 15 bases. Here the CDR3 DNA reads TGCAGTGCTAGGTGGACTAGCGGGGGGGCCTCCCAGTTCTTC. Protein product: CSARWTSGGASQFF.